These 27 T cell receptor beta chains came from one sample sequenced in a study of blood T cell repertoires in COVID-19 (dated by TCRdb to 2018 to 2021). Libraries were made using the immunoSEQ multiplex PCR assay. TCRdb retrieved this table from immuneACCESS and kept in-frame rearrangements only. Not all clones are present; in checked studies, unresolved V genes account for under half, and no reason is known for the remainder. For this sample the table gives about 310,000 clones, of which around 87% were detected only once. The top ten hold 1% of the sample. Sequenced input: peripheral blood. These receptor sequences come from a man aged 50 to 60 with active or convalescent COVID-19.

To note about this clone: In the same sample, other DNA sequences code for this CDR3. The chain carries TRBV5-1 and TRBJ2-7; 7 positions match TRBD1. The CDR3 consists of 12 residues. V lost 5 bases to trimming and J lost 3 bases; unmatched junction nucleotides: 2. Germline V CDR1 and CDR2: SGHRS, YFSETQ. The CDR3 nucleotides read TGCGCCAGCAGTTGGGACAGCTACGAGCAGTACTTC. It yields the protein CASSWDSYEQYF.

DNA of the CDR3: TGTGCCAGCAGTCCTGGGACAGGGGCCAACTATGGCTACACCTTC. Amino acids: CASSPGTGANYGYTF. The chain combines TRBV28 with TRBJ1-2; 10 positions match TRBD1. The CDR3 length is 15 residues. Per germline, CDR1 MDHEN and CDR2 SYDVKM. Trimming at V came to 5 bases and at J to 2 bases, leaving 5 bases not matched to a gene.

This rearrangement joins TRBV7-2 to TRBJ1-1; the D is unclear. The CDR3 has 14 residues. V shed 3 bases and J shed 1 base, with 9 bases lying between them. The germline V gene encodes CDR1 SGHTA and CDR2 FQGNSA. Here the CDR3 reads CASSFWRGNTEAFF. DNA of the CDR3: TGTGCCAGCAGCTTCTGGAGAGGGAACACTGAAGCTTTCTTT.

In its sample, this clone was seen once. At the DNA level, this CDR3 is encoded by other sequences in the same sample as well. This sequence joins TRBV5-1 and TRBJ1-1, with D tentatively TRBD1 (5 bases). V lost 1 base and J lost 1, with 5 bases in between. This CDR3 comprises 13 residues. The germline V gene encodes CDR1 SGHRS and CDR2 YFSETQ. The CDR3 spells CASSLTGNTEAFF. The CDR3 coding sequence is TGCGCCAGCAGCTTGACAGGGAACACTGAAGCTTTCTTT.

CDR3 in amino acids: CASRGTAFNTGELFF. In DNA, the CDR3 is TGTGCCAGCAGGGGGACAGCATTCAACACCGGGGAGCTGTTTTTT. The chain combines TRBV2 with TRBJ2-2, with 7 bases fitting TRBD1. Trimming cost V 6 bases and J 2 bases; bases outside gene matches: 6. CDR1 is SNHLY and CDR2 is FYNNEI in the germline V gene. The CDR3 length is 15 residues.

This clone was seen a few times. This chain connects TRBV2 to TRBJ1-1; 7 bases match TRBD1. Trimming took 8 bases from V and 2 from J; bases not matched to a gene: 11. CDR1 is SNHLY, CDR2 FYNNEI, per germline. CDR3 size: 15 residues. Here the CDR3 DNA reads TGTGCCAGCGGGGACCCAGGGACAGTTAACACTGAAGCTTTCTTT. Its translation: CASGDPGTVNTEAFF.

V is TRBV27 and J is TRBJ2-7; TRBD2 aligns across 14 bases. The V gene end was trimmed by 5 bases and the J gene end by 7 bases; junction bases not matched to a gene: 7. The germline gives CDR1 MNHEY, CDR2 SMNVEV (reference sequence). The CDR3 is made up of 15 amino acids. The DNA for the CDR3 is TGTGCCAGCAGTCCAGGGACTAGCGGGAGAAGGGAGCAGTACTTC. It is translated as CASSPGTSGRREQYF.

Only a few counts were recorded for this clone. This chain connects TRBV19 to TRBJ1-4; D unresolved. CDR1 LNHDA and CDR2 SQIVND come from the germline V gene (reference sequence). This CDR3 comprises 13 residues. The V and J ends lost 11 bases and 5 bases respectively, with 15 bases between them. The CDR3 DNA sequence: TGTGCCGCCGGGTCCTTCCCCAATGAAAAACTGTTTTTT. Protein sequence: CAAGSFPNEKLFF.

V usage is TRBV18 and J usage is TRBJ1-1; TRBD1 is a possible D gene (6 bases). V was shortened by 2 bases and J by 3 bases, with 13 bases between the two germline ends. This CDR3 is 15 amino acids long. Germline V gene data show CDR1 as KGHSH and CDR2 as LQKENI. Written as DNA, the CDR3 is TGTGCCAGCTCACCATTACAGGGCCGGGACACTGAAGCTTTCTTT. This gives the protein CASSPLQGRDTEAFF.

The rearrangement joins TRBV6-2 or TRBV6-3 to TRBJ1-5; D is undetermined. The CDR3 runs to 12 residues. Trimming cost V 2 bases and J 9 bases, with 8 bases left between them. The germline gives CDR1 MNHEY, CDR2 SVGEGT. The CDR3: CASSYPEGPQHF. The CDR3 DNA sequence: TGTGCCAGCAGTTACCCAGAGGGGCCCCAGCATTTT.

The genes are TRBV6-5 and TRBJ1-5, with unresolved D. The germline gives CDR1 MNHEY, CDR2 SVGAGI. Deletions cut 7 bases from V and 5 bases from J, with 12 bases between. CDR3 length: 13 amino acids. DNA for the CDR3: TGTGCCAGCATCGCCTCGGAGTATCAGCCCCAGCATTTT. As protein: CASIASEYQPQHF.

The rearrangement links TRBV7-2 to TRBJ1-1, with TRBD1 as a possible D gene (6 bases). Germline V gene lookup returns CDR1 SGHTA and CDR2 FQGNSA. V shed 4 bases and J shed 5 bases, with 14 bases lying between them. The CDR3 length is 14 residues. The CDR3 DNA reads TGTGCCAGCAGCTCTAATTCAGGGGTTACTGAAGCTTTCTTT. It is translated as CASSSNSGVTEAFF.

The chain has TRBV24-1 and TRBJ2-1; 12 nucleotides align to TRBD1. The CDR3 runs 18 residues. CDR1 is KGHDR, CDR2 SFDVKD, per germline. V shed 5 bases and J 7 bases; nucleotides not matched to a gene: 14. CDR3 loop: CATSGDPGQGASRNEQFF. CDR3 nucleotides: TGTGCCACCAGTGGTGACCCGGGACAGGGGGCGAGCAGGAATGAGCAGTTCTTC.

This clone was seen a single time. V and J are TRBV5-4 and TRBJ2-5; TRBD2 might be the D (6 bases). From germline, CDR1 is SGHNT and CDR2 YYREEE (reference sequence). Deletions cut 1 base from V and 3 bases from J, with 10 bases between. The CDR3 totals 14 residues. CDR3 sequence (DNA): TGTGCCAGCAGCTTGAGTCGGAGGGAAGAGACCCAGTACTTC. Translating gives CASSLSRREETQYF.

V gene TRBV19 combines with J gene TRBJ2-5, with a weak D call TRBD1 (7 bases). The CDR3 sequence is 15 residues long. Deletions cut 5 bases from V and 5 bases from J, with 18 bases between. Germline CDR1 and CDR2: LNHDA and SQIVND (reference sequence). CDR3 DNA: TGTGCCAGTAGTGTCAGGGGGGAACCAGGGGAGACCCAGTACTTC. Translated: CASSVRGEPGETQYF.

The genes are TRBV27 and TRBJ2-1; D remains unclear. CDR3 length: 12 residues. Per germline, CDR1 MNHEY and CDR2 SMNVEV (reference sequence). Trimming left V 3 bases short and J 7 bases short, with 7 bases between. CDR3 sequence (DNA): TGTGCCAGCAGTTTCGGTGAAAATGAGCAGTTCTTC. Protein product: CASSFGENEQFF.

The chain recombines TRBV5-1 with TRBJ1-6; D gene uncertain. CDR1 is SGHRS and CDR2 is YFSETQ in the germline V gene. CDR3 length: 14 residues. The ends were cut back, 0 bases at V and 7 bases at J, with 8 bases in the middle. CDR3 bases: TGCGCCAGCAGCTTGGATGGTGCGAATTCACCCCTCCACTTT. It yields the protein CASSLDGANSPLHF.

The chain joins TRBV7-2 to TRBJ2-7; 8 bases are shared with TRBD1. The V and J ends lost 5 bases and 6 bases, in that order; junction bases with no gene match: 6. The germline V gene encodes CDR1 SGHTA and CDR2 FQGNSA. CDR3 length: 13 residues. DNA of the CDR3: TGTGCCAGCAGCCAGGACAGGGTAGGCGAGCAGTACTTC. This translates into CASSQDRVGEQYF.

The rearrangement joins TRBV6-2 or TRBV6-3 to TRBJ2-7, with 9 bases that match TRBD2. The V and J ends lost 6 bases and 4 bases, in that order; junction bases with no gene match: 10. This CDR3 spans 15 amino acids. Germline lookup yields CDR1 MNHEY and CDR2 SVGEGT. The CDR3 DNA follows: TGTGCCAGCAGCGAGCCCGGGACTAGCCCTTACGAGCAGTACTTC. As protein: CASSEPGTSPYEQYF.

This chain uses TRBV30 with TRBJ2-2, with 9 bases matching TRBD1. Germline V gene sequence: CDR1 GTSNPN, CDR2 SVGIG (reference sequence). This CDR3 region has 13 residues. V lost 4 bases to trimming and J lost 7 bases; unmatched junction nucleotides: 4. The chain's CDR3 is CAWIGTGIGELFF. DNA for the CDR3: TGTGCCTGGATCGGGACAGGGATCGGGGAGCTGTTTTTT.

The chain combines TRBV2 with TRBJ2-1, with D maybe TRBD2 (5 bases). This CDR3 is built from 16 residues. Per the germline V gene, CDR1 is SNHLY and CDR2 is FYNNEI. The V and J ends lost 1 base and 3 bases respectively, with 13 bases between them. The CDR3 reads CASSEESEVSYNEQFF. CDR3 nucleotides: TGTGCCAGCAGTGAAGAATCGGAGGTTAGCTACAATGAGCAGTTCTTC.

The chain employs TRBV29-1 and TRBJ2-7, with D possibly TRBD1 on 6 matching bases. Germline CDR1 and CDR2: SQVTM and ANQGSEA. This CDR3 has 13 residues. V was clipped by 7 bases and J by 9 bases, with 22 bases between them. The CDR3 DNA sequence: TGCAGCGCCCGGTCCAATCCAACAGGGCTGCAGTACTTC. Translating it yields CSARSNPTGLQYF.

V usage is TRBV6-5 and J usage is TRBJ2-7, with a weak D call TRBD2 (6 bases). This CDR3 comprises 15 residues. Between the trimmed V and J ends, which lost 4 bases and 2 bases, there was a span of 15 bases. The germline V gene has CDR1 MNHEY and CDR2 SVGAGI. CDR3 protein: CASSFLAELPYEQYF. The CDR3 nucleotides are TGTGCCAGCAGTTTTTTAGCGGAACTTCCCTACGAGCAGTACTTC.

The V gene is TRBV10-3, the J gene TRBJ1-5; D is ambiguous. This CDR3 comprises 14 residues. V lost 10 bases and J lost 4, with 17 bases in between. The V gene's germline CDR1 is ENHRY and CDR2 SYGVKD. As DNA, the CDR3 is TGTGCCACGCGGGCGAACGAGAGAAATCAGCCCCAGCATTTT. Protein product: CATRANERNQPQHF.

The chain joins TRBV10-3 to TRBJ2-3, with a weak D call TRBD1 (5 bases). Germline V gives CDR1 ENHRY, CDR2 SYGVKD. Trimming removed 5 bases from V and 0 bases from J, with 12 bases in between. This CDR3 has 15 amino acids. CDR3: CAISPQQASTDTQYF. The CDR3 DNA sequence: TGTGCCATCAGTCCGCAACAGGCTAGCACAGATACGCAGTATTTT.

The V and J genes are TRBV5-1 and TRBJ1-2; a possible D gene is TRBD1 (6 bases). Trimming took off 4 bases at V and 1 base at J, with 20 bases between the two ends. Germline values: CDR1 SGHRS, CDR2 YFSETQ. The CDR3 is 17 amino acids. The CDR3 region has the DNA TGCGCCAGCAGCCTCTACCTAAGGACAGCGATTAACTATGGCTACACCTTC. This encodes CASSLYLRTAINYGYTF.

V is TRBV4-3 and J is TRBJ1-1; 7 nucleotides align to TRBD1. The V gene end was trimmed by 4 bases and the J gene end by 4 bases; junction bases not matched to a gene: 9. CDR1 is LGHNA, CDR2 YSLEER, per germline. This CDR3 region has 15 residues. In DNA, the CDR3 is TGCGCCAGCAGCCTCGAAGCAGGGGGAATCACTGAAGCTTTCTTT. Residues: CASSLEAGGITEAFF.